The rows below give T cell receptor beta chains drawn from one sample of a study of cytomegalovirus exposure and HLA in healthy donors. Profiled with immunoSEQ multiplex PCR; TCRdb holds only in-frame clones, not every one. The data show 200,000 to 250,000 clones, with approximately 79% seen just once and roughly 1.6% held by the top ten. What was sequenced was PBMCs. The receptors originated from a man between 50 and 59 years old in good health and CMV-seronegative. Both conserved end residues are trimmed from each CDR3. The order of the fields is D gene, V gene, J gene, clone size, CDR3 protein. A D gene is named only where the DNA matches it firmly. Size values are once, few and many counts, or a class for expanded clones, and some rows have none.

D gene: .; V gene: TRBV19; J gene: TRBJ2-1; clone size: .; CDR3 protein: ASSIVGGHYNEQF
D gene: .; V gene: TRBV5-6; J gene: TRBJ1-5; clone size: .; CDR3 protein: ASSFQGPNQPQH
D gene: .; V gene: TRBV7-3; J gene: TRBJ2-7; clone size: .; CDR3 protein: ASSLIQGSEQY
D gene: TRBD2; V gene: TRBV6-6; J gene: TRBJ2-1; clone size: .; CDR3 protein: ASSYSASGVNNEQF
D gene: .; V gene: TRBV7-2; J gene: TRBJ1-3; clone size: .; CDR3 protein: ASSLDRTSGNTIY
D gene: TRBD1; V gene: TRBV5-1; J gene: TRBJ2-7; clone size: .; CDR3 protein: ASSRILDRSGEQY
D gene: TRBD1; V gene: TRBV5-1; J gene: TRBJ2-1; clone size: .; CDR3 protein: ASSVDTGTGIYNEQF
D gene: .; V gene: TRBV19; J gene: TRBJ1-5; clone size: .; CDR3 protein: ASNGDFNQPQH
D gene: TRBD2; V gene: TRBV4-1; J gene: TRBJ2-1; clone size: .; CDR3 protein: ASSQDRLAGVYNEQF
D gene: .; V gene: TRBV29-1; J gene: TRBJ2-2; clone size: .; CDR3 protein: SVRQGNTGELF
D gene: TRBD1; V gene: TRBV28; J gene: TRBJ2-7; clone size: .; CDR3 protein: ASSFEGANEQY
D gene: .; V gene: TRBV27; J gene: TRBJ1-2; clone size: .; CDR3 protein: ASSYKGGRTNYGYT
D gene: .; V gene: TRBV7-9; J gene: TRBJ2-1; clone size: .; CDR3 protein: AAARDFGHDIEQF
D gene: .; V gene: TRBV2; J gene: TRBJ2-1; clone size: .; CDR3 protein: ASSEIGGEYNERF
D gene: .; V gene: TRBV6-6; J gene: TRBJ1-4; clone size: .; CDR3 protein: ASSYSTGRGEKLF
D gene: .; V gene: TRBV19; J gene: TRBJ1-5; clone size: few; CDR3 protein: ASSIRGTQPQH
D gene: TRBD1; V gene: TRBV27; J gene: TRBJ1-5; clone size: .; CDR3 protein: ASSSLGDSSNQPQH